This T cell receptor beta chain is from a study of breast tumors, draining lymph nodes, adjacent tissues. Overall study results and limits: Tumor TCR diversity was below lymph nodes but above nontumor tissue. That most tumor T cells come from lymph nodes remained unproven. Luminal-like breast cancer showed significantly higher tumor–nontumor repertoire similarity than basal-like. Data fit most tumor T cells coming from lymph node, expanding in tumor.

Axillary draining lymph nodes of breast cancer patients supplied the node samples. CDR3 size: 13 residues. CDR1 is DFQATT and CDR2 is SNEGSKA in the germline V gene (reference sequence). The V end lost 3 bases, the J end lost 7 bases, and 16 bases lay between the germline ends. TCRdb passed the multiplex PCR reads through MiXCR, listing each CDR3 protein once. The sample consists of fewer than 200,000 distinct CDR3 sequences, 30% to 35% of them appearing once. As concerns this clonotype: Its specificity is not known.

This TCR was recovered from a female donor with breast cancer. Some clones in this sample may be carry-over from other donors' samples. The chain links TRBV20-1 to TRBJ2-7; D possibly corresponds to TRBD1 (5 bases). Sequencing was done on a sample of axillary lymph node tissue. The CDR3 loop is CSASDSTYNEQYF. DNA for the CDR3: TGCAGTGCTAGTGACAGTACCTACAATGAGCAGTACTTC.